The 30 T cell receptor beta chains below were found in one sample sequenced in a study of cytomegalovirus exposure and HLA in healthy donors. PCR employed 60 Vbeta and 13 Jbeta primers. Generated by immunoSEQ multiplex PCR, the TCRdb table keeps only in-frame clones and is missing some. This table holds about 300,000 clones, around 86% found once. Sequencing was performed on PBMCs. These receptor sequences come from a man aged 35-49 years in good health and CMV-seropositive.

Here the CDR3 reads CASSFLGNTGELFF. The CDR3 coding sequence is TGTGCCAGCAGTTTTCTAGGGAACACCGGGGAGCTGTTTTTT. The rearrangement uses TRBV27 and TRBJ2-2; D is ambiguous. The V end was cut by 3 bases, the J end by 1 base, with 6 bases between. This CDR3 has 14 amino acids. Per the germline V gene, CDR1 is MNHEY and CDR2 is SMNVEV (reference sequence).

The genes are TRBV6-1 and TRBJ1-1; a weak D match, TRBD1 (5 bases). This CDR3 region has 15 residues. Trimming left V 6 bases short and J 5 bases short, with 19 bases between. Germline V gene sequence: CDR1 MNHNS, CDR2 SASEGT. The CDR3 DNA sequence: TGTGCCAGCAGCGCTACCCTCTGGGGGGGGACTGAAGCTTTCTTT. Translated: CASSATLWGGTEAFF.

This chain uses TRBV21-1 with TRBJ2-7; the D segment call TRBD1 is taken from the table without a DNA check. TRBV21-1 is marked as a pseudogene. The CDR3 loop spans 16 amino acids. CDR3 nucleotides: TGTGCCAGCAGCAAAGCGACGGCAGGGGTGGCCTACGAGCAGTACTTC. It is translated as CASSKATAGVAYEQYF.

The chain is built from TRBV29-1 and TRBJ2-2; D remains ambiguous. CDR3 length: 12 residues. Germline CDR1 reads SQVTM; CDR2 reads ANQGSEA. Trimming pared 5 bases from V and 4 bases from J, leaving 8 bases between. The CDR3 sequence is CSVRESTGELFF. CDR3 bases: TGCAGCGTTCGAGAGTCCACCGGGGAGCTGTTTTTT.

The chain has TRBV5-1 and TRBJ2-2; 9 bases fit TRBD2. The junction had 3 bases not matched to a gene; V was cut back by 3 bases and J by 0 bases. The CDR3 sequence is 16 residues long. Per germline, CDR1 SGHRS and CDR2 YFSETQ. In DNA, the CDR3 is TGCGCCAGCAGCTCCCTAGCGGGGCCGAACACCGGGGAGCTGTTTTTT. It codes for CASSSLAGPNTGELFF.

This clone appeared once. This sequence joins TRBV4-2 and TRBJ1-2; D unclear. Germline values: CDR1 LGHNA, CDR2 YNFKEQ. Trimming stripped 1 base from V and 2 bases from J, with 8 bases between. The CDR3 covers 14 residues. CDR3 nucleotide sequence: TGTGCCAGCAGCCAAGTAGGCGGAAACTATGGCTACACCTTC. Amino acids: CASSQVGGNYGYTF.

This chain links TRBV10-3 with TRBJ2-5, with D tentatively TRBD1 (6 bases). Trimming shortened V by 4 bases and J by 0 bases, and 6 bases separated the two germline ends. The germline V gene encodes CDR1 ENHRY and CDR2 SYGVKD. CDR3 length: 13 amino acids. The CDR3 reads CAISGTDQETQYF. The CDR3 DNA reads TGTGCCATCAGTGGGACAGACCAAGAGACCCAGTACTTC.

The chain combines TRBV27 with TRBJ1-2, with 9 bases identical to TRBD1. The junction had 3 bases not matched to a gene; V was cut back by 4 bases and J by 6 bases. CDR3 size: 13 residues. Germline assignment: CDR1 MNHEY and CDR2 SMNVEV (reference sequence). The CDR3 DNA follows: TGTGCCAGCAGTTCGGGACAGGGAAATGGCTACACCTTC. As protein: CASSSGQGNGYTF.

CDR3 loop: CTSSQDLRGSGNTIYF. In DNA form, the CDR3 reads TGCACCAGCAGCCAAGATCTTCGCGGGTCCGGAAACACCATATATTTT. The chain combines TRBV1 with TRBJ1-3. TRBV1 is recorded as a pseudogene. There are 16 residues in the CDR3.

This chain links TRBV5-1 with TRBJ1-1; 10 nucleotides align to TRBD1. The CDR3 is made up of 15 amino acids. V shed 2 bases, J shed 4 bases, and the junction held 5 bases outside the gene matches. CDR1 and CDR2 (germline): SGHRS, YFSETQ. CDR3 sequence (DNA): TGCGCCAGCAGCTTCAGGACAGGGGGAGTCACTGAAGCTTTCTTT. Translating gives CASSFRTGGVTEAFF.

This clone was counted a few times. This chain connects TRBV27 to TRBJ1-2, with D perhaps matching TRBD1 (5 bases). This CDR3 is 13 amino acids long. CDR1 and CDR2 (germline): MNHEY, SMNVEV (reference sequence). Between the trimmed V and J ends, which lost 4 bases and 7 bases, there was a span of 13 bases. The chain's CDR3 is CASSYRPASGYTF. The CDR3 DNA follows: TGTGCCAGCAGTTACAGGCCTGCAAGTGGCTACACCTTC.

The chain uses TRBV4-1 and TRBJ1-2; TRBD1 matches at 9 bases. The CDR3 covers 16 residues. CDR1 MGHRA and CDR2 YSYEKL come from the germline V gene. V lost 0 bases and J lost 8; bases outside the gene matches: 10. The CDR3 here is CASSQDQTGGARGYTF. The CDR3 DNA reads as TGCGCCAGCAGCCAAGATCAGACAGGGGGAGCTCGGGGCTACACCTTC.

Details on this clone: The junction does not match germline at one end; this may be a read error. The CDR3 here is CASSATGANTGELFF. The CDR3 DNA is TGTGCTAGCAGCGCCACAGGGGCGAACACCGGGGAGCTGTTTTTT. The genes are TRBV7-7 and TRBJ2-2; 7 bases agree with TRBD1. Germline CDR1 SSHAT, CDR2 FNYEAQ (reference sequence). The CDR3 extends over 15 amino acids.

The rearrangement links TRBV19 to TRBJ2-7; perhaps TRBD1 as D (5 bases). The CDR3 loop spans 13 amino acids. Trimming cost V 5 bases and J 3 bases, with 11 bases left between them. Germline loops: CDR1 LNHDA, CDR2 SQIVND (reference sequence). CDR3 coding DNA: TGTGCCAGTAGTGACCCCCAGGGCTACGAGCAGTACTTC. This encodes CASSDPQGYEQYF.

J is TRBJ2-3 and V is TRBV15; a possible D gene is TRBD2 (7 bases). V lost 0 bases, J lost 7 bases, and 17 bases lay in between. This CDR3 region has 16 residues. Germline V gene sequence: CDR1 LNHNV, CDR2 YYDKDF (reference sequence). The CDR3 region has the DNA TGTGCCACCAGCAGAGATGAGGGGGGGGGTGCGTATACGCAGTATTTT. This gives the protein CATSRDEGGGAYTQYF.

The chain carries TRBV13 and TRBJ1-2; the D gene is possibly TRBD1 (5 bases). CDR1 is PRHDT, CDR2 FYEKMQ, per germline (reference sequence). This CDR3 comprises 16 residues. Trimming took off 0 bases at V and 3 bases at J, with 14 bases between the two ends. CDR3 loop: CASSLGRRGPDYGYTF. The CDR3 nucleotides read TGTGCCAGCAGCTTAGGGCGAAGGGGCCCTGACTATGGCTACACCTTC.

V usage is TRBV18 and J usage is TRBJ1-1, with D maybe TRBD1 (6 bases). This CDR3 region has 14 residues. Trimming took 5 bases from V and 7 from J, leaving 17 bases between them. Looked up from germline, CDR1 is KGHSH and CDR2 is LQKENI. CDR3 nucleotides: TGTGCCAGCTCATACAGGGTTGGGGTCATTGAAGCTTTCTTT. Its protein product is CASSYRVGVIEAFF.

The chain employs TRBV2 and TRBJ2-1; D uncertain. With 2 bases removed from V and 4 bases from J, the gap between germline ends came to 6 bases. The CDR3 has 13 residues. CDR1 and CDR2 (germline): SNHLY, FYNNEI. CDR3 bases: TGTGCCAGCAGTGAAATAGCTTACAATGAGCAGTTCTTC. It specifies CASSEIAYNEQFF.

This sequence joins TRBV19 and TRBJ2-1; TRBD2 is a possible D gene (5 bases). V gave up 4 bases and J gave up 5 bases, with 12 bases separating them. Germline-derived CDR1 and CDR2 are LNHDA and SQIVND (reference sequence). The length of the CDR3 is 14 residues. In DNA form, the CDR3 reads TGTGCCAGTAGTAATAGCGAGGGCCACAATGAGCAGTTCTTC. Its translation is CASSNSEGHNEQFF.

The CDR3 loop reads CASSSDSLHGYTF. The CDR3 bases are TGTGCCAGCAGCAGCGACAGCTTGCATGGCTACACCTTC. The rearrangement links TRBV6-5 to TRBJ1-2; tentative D call: TRBD1 (5 bases). This CDR3 is 13 amino acids long. V dropped 6 bases and J dropped 6 bases, with 14 bases sitting between them. Per germline, CDR1 MNHEY and CDR2 SVGAGI.

The chain couples TRBV7-9 to TRBJ2-7; D may be TRBD2 (6 bases). This CDR3 has 14 amino acids. Per germline, CDR1 SEHNR and CDR2 FQNEAQ (reference sequence). Deletions cut 4 bases from V and 4 bases from J, with 14 bases between. The CDR3 coding sequence is TGTGCCAGCAGCTCCCCGGGACTTCCATACGAGCAGTACTTC. It encodes CASSSPGLPYEQYF.

This chain uses TRBV5-1 with TRBJ2-1, with 9 bases fitting TRBD2. The germline gives CDR1 SGHRS, CDR2 YFSETQ. V was pared by 0 bases and J by 4 bases, with 5 bases of the junction left unmatched. The CDR3 runs 16 residues. This CDR3 is CASSLASGEVYNEQFF. The CDR3 DNA sequence: TGCGCCAGCAGCTTGGCTAGCGGGGAAGTTTACAATGAGCAGTTCTTC.

The CDR3 spells CASSFSGRGDEQYF. The CDR3 DNA reads as TGTGCCAGCAGCTTTTCGGGCAGGGGAGACGAGCAGTACTTC. This chain uses TRBV7-8 with TRBJ2-7; tentative D call: TRBD1 (6 bases). The CDR3 contains 14 residues. Trimming left V 3 bases short and J 5 bases short, with 14 bases between. CDR1 and CDR2 (germline): SGHVS, FQNEAQ.

The rearrangement links TRBV9 to TRBJ2-7; D possibly corresponds to TRBD2 (6 bases). Germline-derived CDR1 and CDR2 are SGDLS and YYNGEE. The CDR3 length is 15 residues. V lost 0 bases to trimming and J lost 2 bases, with 12 bases between them. CDR3 nucleotides: TGTGCCAGCAGCGTAGACGGAGGGATTGCCTACGAGCAGTACTTC. Protein: CASSVDGGIAYEQYF.

This clone came up a few times. The chain links TRBV19 to TRBJ2-1; maybe TRBD1 (5 bases). Germline V gene lookup returns CDR1 LNHDA and CDR2 SQIVND (reference sequence). The CDR3 runs 14 residues. Trimming pared 3 bases from V and 8 bases from J, leaving 14 bases between. CDR3 in amino acids: CASSMIQGIHEQFF. The CDR3 DNA reads TGTGCCAGTAGTATGATTCAGGGCATCCATGAGCAGTTCTTC.

The chain carries TRBV6-5 and TRBJ2-1, with D possibly being TRBD1 (5 bases). Trimming removed 6 bases at V and 5 bases at J, with 14 bases between. This CDR3 is built from 14 residues. Looked up from germline, CDR1 is MNHEY and CDR2 is SVGAGI. The CDR3 DNA is TGTGCCAGCAGCCCTAGGGGTTTTAACAATGAGCAGTTCTTC. It codes for CASSPRGFNNEQFF.

The chain combines TRBV6-5 with TRBJ2-5, with D perhaps TRBD2 (6 bases). Germline assignment: CDR1 MNHEY and CDR2 SVGAGI. The CDR3 extends over 16 amino acids. Trimming pared 2 bases from V and 5 bases from J, leaving 18 bases between. This chain's CDR3 is CASSYGLAVEGETQYF. The CDR3 DNA reads as TGTGCCAGCAGTTACGGGTTAGCGGTTGAGGGGGAGACCCAGTACTTC.

This chain links TRBV5-1 with TRBJ2-1; D gene uncertain. The germline CDR1 and CDR2 sequences are SGHRS and YFSETQ. Deletions cut 1 base from V and 7 bases from J, with 9 bases between. The CDR3 covers 13 residues. Here the CDR3 reads CASSLPPRNEQFF. The CDR3 DNA reads as TGCGCCAGCAGCTTGCCCCCTCGGAATGAGCAGTTCTTC. Complete variable domain (other parts from reference TRBV5-1 and TRBJ2-1): KAGVTQTPRYLIKTRGQQVTLSCSPISGHRSVSWYQQTPGQGLQFLFEYFSETQRNKGNFPGRFSGRQFSNSRSEMNVSTLELGDSALYLCASSLPPRNEQFFGPGTRLTVL.

The chain uses TRBV28 and TRBJ2-1; 11 positions match TRBD2. The CDR3 spans 18 residues. After removal of 1 base from V and 5 bases from J, the junction contained 10 bases not matched to a gene. In germline, CDR1 is MDHEN, CDR2 SYDVKM. The CDR3, as DNA: TGTGCCAGCAGTTTATCAGAGCTAGCGGGAGGATGGGACAATGAGCAGTTCTTC. Translated, it gives CASSLSELAGGWDNEQFF.

V is TRBV5-1 and J is TRBJ2-1; TRBD1 agrees at 9 bases. V was clipped by 3 bases and J by 1 base; unmatched bases: 8. CDR3 length: 17 amino acids. Germline CDR1 and CDR2: SGHRS and YFSETQ. This chain's CDR3 is CASSSHFGTGSYNEQFF. The CDR3 region has the DNA TGCGCCAGCAGCTCGCACTTCGGGACAGGGTCCTACAATGAGCAGTTCTTC.